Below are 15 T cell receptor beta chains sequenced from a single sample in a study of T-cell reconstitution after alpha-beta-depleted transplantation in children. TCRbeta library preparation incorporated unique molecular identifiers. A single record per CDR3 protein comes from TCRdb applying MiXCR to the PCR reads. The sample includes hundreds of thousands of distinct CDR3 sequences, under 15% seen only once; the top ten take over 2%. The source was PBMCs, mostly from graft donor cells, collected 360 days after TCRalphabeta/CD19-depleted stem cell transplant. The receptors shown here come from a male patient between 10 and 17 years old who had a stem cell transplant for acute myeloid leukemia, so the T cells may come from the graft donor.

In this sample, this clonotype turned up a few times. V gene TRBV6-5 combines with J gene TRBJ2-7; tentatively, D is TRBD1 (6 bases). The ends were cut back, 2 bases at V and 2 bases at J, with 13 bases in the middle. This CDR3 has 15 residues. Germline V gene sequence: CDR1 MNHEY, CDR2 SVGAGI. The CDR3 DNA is TGTGCCAGCAGTTACGCGCCGGACAGCACCTACGAGCAGTACTTC. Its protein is CASSYAPDSTYEQYF.

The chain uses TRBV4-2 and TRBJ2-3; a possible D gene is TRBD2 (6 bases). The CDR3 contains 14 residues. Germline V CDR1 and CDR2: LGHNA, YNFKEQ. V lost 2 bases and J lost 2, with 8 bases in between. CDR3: CASSQRLVTDTQYF. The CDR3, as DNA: TGTGCCAGCAGCCAACGACTAGTCACAGATACGCAGTATTTT.

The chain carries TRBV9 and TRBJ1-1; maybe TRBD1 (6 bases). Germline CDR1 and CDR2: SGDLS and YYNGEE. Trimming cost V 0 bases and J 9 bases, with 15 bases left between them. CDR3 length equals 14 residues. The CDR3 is CASSVEGGGEKAFF. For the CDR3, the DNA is TGTGCCAGCAGCGTAGAGGGGGGAGGAGAAAAAGCTTTCTTT.

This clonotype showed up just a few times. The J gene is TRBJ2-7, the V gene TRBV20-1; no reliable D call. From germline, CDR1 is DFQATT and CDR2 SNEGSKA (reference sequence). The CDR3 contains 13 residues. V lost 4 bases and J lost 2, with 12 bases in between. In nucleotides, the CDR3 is TGCAGTGCTATACTGGGATCCCCCTACGAGCAGTACTTC. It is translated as CSAILGSPYEQYF.

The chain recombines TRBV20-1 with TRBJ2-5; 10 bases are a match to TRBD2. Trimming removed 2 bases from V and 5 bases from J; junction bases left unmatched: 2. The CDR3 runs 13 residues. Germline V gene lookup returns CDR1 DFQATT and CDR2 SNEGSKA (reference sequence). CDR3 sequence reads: CSARSGGVETQYF. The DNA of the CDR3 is TGCAGTGCTAGAAGCGGGGGGGTGGAGACCCAGTACTTC.

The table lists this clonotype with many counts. The CDR3 nucleotides read TGTGCCAGCAGTTACCCCCCGGGACTAGCGGCGTGGAATGAGCAGTTCTTC. It yields the protein CASSYPPGLAAWNEQFF. The chain combines TRBV6-5 with TRBJ2-1, with 11 nucleotides matching TRBD2. V lost 2 bases and J lost 7; bases outside the gene matches: 10. The CDR3 is 17 residues long. The germline gives CDR1 MNHEY, CDR2 SVGAGI.

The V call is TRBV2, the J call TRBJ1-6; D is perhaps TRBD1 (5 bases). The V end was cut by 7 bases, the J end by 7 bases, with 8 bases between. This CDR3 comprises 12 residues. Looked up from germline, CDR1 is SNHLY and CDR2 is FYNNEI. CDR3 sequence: CASTAGNSPLHF. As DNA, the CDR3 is TGTGCCAGCACGGCAGGGAATTCACCCCTCCACTTT.

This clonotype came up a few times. The CDR3 is CASSYKGRNSGQALFF. DNA for the CDR3: TGTGCCAGCAGTTACAAGGGGAGAAATAGCGGGCAGGCGCTGTTTTTT. V gene TRBV6-5 combines with J gene TRBJ2-2, with TRBD2 matching over 7 bases. The germline CDR1 and CDR2 sequences are MNHEY and SVGAGI. Losses at the gene ends were 2 bases for V and 13 bases for J; bases not matched to a gene: 16. The CDR3 totals 16 residues.

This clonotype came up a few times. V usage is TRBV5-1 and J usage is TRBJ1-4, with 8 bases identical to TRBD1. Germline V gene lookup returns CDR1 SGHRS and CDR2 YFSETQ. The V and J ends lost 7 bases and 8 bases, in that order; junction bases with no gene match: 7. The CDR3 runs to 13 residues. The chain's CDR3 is CASGWTGREKLFF. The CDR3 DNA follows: TGCGCCAGCGGCTGGACAGGGAGGGAAAAACTGTTTTTT.

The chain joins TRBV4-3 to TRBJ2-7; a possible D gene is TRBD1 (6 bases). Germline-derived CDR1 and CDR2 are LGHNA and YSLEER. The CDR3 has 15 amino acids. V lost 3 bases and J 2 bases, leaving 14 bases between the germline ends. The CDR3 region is CASSHIGGPPYEQYF. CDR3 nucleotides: TGCGCCAGCAGCCATATTGGGGGCCCTCCCTACGAGCAGTACTTC.

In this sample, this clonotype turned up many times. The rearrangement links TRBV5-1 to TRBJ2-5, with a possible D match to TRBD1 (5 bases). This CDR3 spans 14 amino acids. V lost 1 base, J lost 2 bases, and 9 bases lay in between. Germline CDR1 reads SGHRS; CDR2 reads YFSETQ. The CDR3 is CASSLSRGQETQYF. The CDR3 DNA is TGCGCCAGCAGCTTGTCTAGGGGTCAAGAGACCCAGTACTTC.

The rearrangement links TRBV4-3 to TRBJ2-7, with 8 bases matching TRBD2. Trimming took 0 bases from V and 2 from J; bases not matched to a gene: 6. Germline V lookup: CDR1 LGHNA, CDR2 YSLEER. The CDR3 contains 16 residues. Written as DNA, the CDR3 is TGCGCCAGCAGCCAAGATTCTAGCGGGCCTACCTACGAGCAGTACTTC. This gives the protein CASSQDSSGPTYEQYF.

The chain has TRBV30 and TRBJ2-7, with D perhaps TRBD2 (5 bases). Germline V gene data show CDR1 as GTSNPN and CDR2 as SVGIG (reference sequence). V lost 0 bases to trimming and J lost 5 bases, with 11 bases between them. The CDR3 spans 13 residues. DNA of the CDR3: TGTGCCTGGAGTGTACGTAGTAGCGACGAGCAGTACTTC. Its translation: CAWSVRSSDEQYF.

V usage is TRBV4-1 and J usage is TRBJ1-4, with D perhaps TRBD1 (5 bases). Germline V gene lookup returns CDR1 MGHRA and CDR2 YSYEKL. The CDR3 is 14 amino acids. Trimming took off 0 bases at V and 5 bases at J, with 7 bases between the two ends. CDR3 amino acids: CASSQEGGNEKLFF. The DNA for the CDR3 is TGCGCCAGCAGCCAAGAGGGGGGGAATGAAAAACTGTTTTTT.

The CDR3 sequence: CASSVVASGIVNTGELFF. The CDR3 DNA reads TGTGCCAGCAGCGTAGTGGCTAGCGGGATAGTCAACACCGGGGAGCTGTTTTTT. The V call is TRBV9, the J call TRBJ2-2, with TRBD2 matching over 9 bases. Germline V gene data show CDR1 as SGDLS and CDR2 as YYNGEE. This CDR3 has 18 residues. V trimming: 0 bases; J trimming: 2 bases; junction bases outside the gene matches: 8.